These T cell receptor beta chains were read from a single sample in a study of CD8+ T cells in alopecia areata. TCRdb's copy holds only in-frame clones and misses some; the assay was immunoSEQ multiplex PCR. Counted here are about 200,000 clones, about 64% occurring once; the ten biggest clones make up 4.2%. This specimen consisted of CD4+ T cells sorted from blood, obtained at week 4, from a patient treated with tofacitinib. These receptors all stem from a human donor with alopecia areata. Each CDR3 is given with its conserved first and last residue. Each record gives: CDR3 DNA, CDR3 protein, D gene, J gene, clone size, CDR3 length, V gene. The D gene is left open where the match is weak. Rows may omit the clone size; those that give it use once, few, many or a size class.

CDR3nt: TGTGCCAGCAGTGATCCCCCCGACAGGGGGCATTTT; CDR3aa: CASSDPPDRGHF; d_gene: TRBD1; j_gene: TRBJ1-5; abundance: few; len: 12; v_gene: TRBV6-1
CDR3nt: TGTGCCATCGGGGGAAAGACTAGCGGGGATGGTACGCAGTATTTT; CDR3aa: CAIGGKTSGDGTQYF; d_gene: TRBD2; j_gene: TRBJ2-3; abundance: few; len: 15; v_gene: TRBV10-3
CDR3nt: TGTGCCAGCAATACCGGGAACAATCAGCCCCAGCATTTT; CDR3aa: CASNTGNNQPQHF; d_gene: -; j_gene: TRBJ1-5; abundance: few; len: 13; v_gene: TRBV2
CDR3nt: TGCAGCCATCGACAGGGACTAGGGTCTGGAGCTTTCTTT; CDR3aa: CSHRQGLGSGAFF; d_gene: TRBD1; j_gene: TRBJ1-1; abundance: few; len: 13; v_gene: TRBV29-1
CDR3nt: TGTGCCAGCACCGACGGGACTAGCGGGGGCACAGATACGCAGTATTTT; CDR3aa: CASTDGTSGGTDTQYF; d_gene: TRBD2; j_gene: TRBJ2-3; abundance: -; len: 16; v_gene: TRBV5-4
CDR3nt: TGCGCCAGCAGCCAAGATCCCCATAGGGTCAATGAAAAACTGTTTTTT; CDR3aa: CASSQDPHRVNEKLFF; d_gene: -; j_gene: TRBJ1-4; abundance: once; len: 16; v_gene: TRBV4-3
CDR3nt: TGTGCCAGCAGCTTAGCTAGCGGATCCACAGATACGCAGTATTTT; CDR3aa: CASSLASGSTDTQYF; d_gene: TRBD2; j_gene: TRBJ2-3; abundance: -; len: 15; v_gene: TRBV7-3
CDR3nt: TGTGCCTGGAGCCCCGGGACAGATAATGGCTACACCTTC; CDR3aa: CAWSPGTDNGYTF; d_gene: TRBD1; j_gene: TRBJ1-2; abundance: -; len: 13; v_gene: TRBV30
CDR3nt: TGTGCCAGCAGTGAACAAGGGGTTAGCAATCAGCCCCAGCATTTT; CDR3aa: CASSEQGVSNQPQHF; d_gene: -; j_gene: TRBJ1-5; abundance: -; len: 15; v_gene: TRBV2
CDR3nt: TGTGCCAGTAGTATAGGACCAACGAAAGGGACTGAAGCTTTCTTT; CDR3aa: CASSIGPTKGTEAFF; d_gene: -; j_gene: TRBJ1-1; abundance: -; len: 15; v_gene: TRBV19
CDR3nt: TGCAGCGTTGAAGAGAGCGGGGACGAGCAGTACTTC; CDR3aa: CSVEESGDEQYF; d_gene: TRBD2; j_gene: TRBJ2-7; abundance: -; len: 12; v_gene: TRBV29-1
CDR3nt: TGCAGCGTCCTTGGGGGGCTCAGGGAGACCCAGTACTTC; CDR3aa: CSVLGGLRETQYF; d_gene: -; j_gene: TRBJ2-5; abundance: few; len: 13; v_gene: TRBV29-1
CDR3nt: TGTGCCTGGAGTTGGAATGACGGATCCAATCAGCCCCAGCATTTT; CDR3aa: CAWSWNDGSNQPQHF; d_gene: -; j_gene: TRBJ1-5; abundance: -; len: 15; v_gene: TRBV30
CDR3nt: TGCGCCAGCAGCTACGGACAGGGGAGCGAAGCTTTCTTT; CDR3aa: CASSYGQGSEAFF; d_gene: TRBD1; j_gene: TRBJ1-1; abundance: -; len: 13; v_gene: TRBV5-1
CDR3nt: TGCGCCAGCACCCGCGGAGGGGTGAGCACTGAAGCTTTCTTT; CDR3aa: CASTRGGVSTEAFF; d_gene: -; j_gene: TRBJ1-1; abundance: -; len: 14; v_gene: TRBV4-1
CDR3nt: TGTGCCAGCAGTTCCCGGGACAAACAAGAGACCCAGTACTTC; CDR3aa: CASSSRDKQETQYF; d_gene: -; j_gene: TRBJ2-5; abundance: -; len: 14; v_gene: TRBV28
CDR3nt: TGCGCCAGCACTCTTGACAGGGGTTCCTACAATGAGCAGTTCTTC; CDR3aa: CASTLDRGSYNEQFF; d_gene: TRBD1; j_gene: TRBJ2-1; abundance: -; len: 15; v_gene: TRBV23-1
CDR3nt: TGCAGCGTTGAAGGGCAGATCCAAGAGACCCAGTACTTC; CDR3aa: CSVEGQIQETQYF; d_gene: -; j_gene: TRBJ2-5; abundance: -; len: 13; v_gene: TRBV29-1
CDR3nt: TGTGCCAGCAGCTTGACTAGCAACCACGAGCAGTACTTC; CDR3aa: CASSLTSNHEQYF; d_gene: TRBD2; j_gene: TRBJ2-7; abundance: few; len: 13; v_gene: TRBV4-2
CDR3nt: TGTGCCATCAGCGAGACCAGCACAGATACGCAGTATTTT; CDR3aa: CAISETSTDTQYF; d_gene: -; j_gene: TRBJ2-3; abundance: few; len: 13; v_gene: TRBV10-3
CDR3nt: TGTGCCAGCAGTTCGTATCCGGCCGTCCTTGGCTACACCTTC; CDR3aa: CASSSYPAVLGYTF; d_gene: -; j_gene: TRBJ1-2; abundance: -; len: 14; v_gene: TRBV27
CDR3nt: TGTGCCAGCAGTGGACAGGGGGCGGCATTACTCGGCTACACCTTC; CDR3aa: CASSGQGAALLGYTF; d_gene: TRBD1; j_gene: TRBJ1-2; abundance: -; len: 15; v_gene: TRBV2
CDR3nt: TGTGCCAGCAGCGCCTCGACAGGCACAGATACGCAGTATTTT; CDR3aa: CASSASTGTDTQYF; d_gene: -; j_gene: TRBJ2-3; abundance: -; len: 14; v_gene: TRBV9
CDR3nt: TGCGCCAGCAGTCAGAGGGAGACCCAGTACTTC; CDR3aa: CASSQRETQYF; d_gene: -; j_gene: TRBJ2-5; abundance: -; len: 11; v_gene: TRBV23-1
CDR3nt: TGCAGCGTTGTGTGGACACCCAACACTGAAGCTTTCTTT; CDR3aa: CSVVWTPNTEAFF; d_gene: -; j_gene: TRBJ1-1; abundance: few; len: 13; v_gene: TRBV29-1
CDR3nt: TGTGCCAGCAGCTCCCGTGGGGGCGCTGGGGCCAACGTCCTGACTTTC; CDR3aa: CASSSRGGAGANVLTF; d_gene: -; j_gene: TRBJ2-6; abundance: once; len: 16; v_gene: TRBV9
CDR3nt: TGCAGCGTTGAAGACCGGCAGGGGCCAAGGGAGACCCAGTACTTC; CDR3aa: CSVEDRQGPRETQYF; d_gene: -; j_gene: TRBJ2-5; abundance: few; len: 15; v_gene: TRBV29-1
CDR3nt: TGTGCCAGCAGCGGAGGAGGGACAGGAGAGTTTAATTCACCCCTCCACTTT; CDR3aa: CASSGGGTGEFNSPLHF; d_gene: TRBD1; j_gene: TRBJ1-6; abundance: -; len: 17; v_gene: TRBV5-4
CDR3nt: TGCGCCAGCAGTCAAGGGCAGGGTAACCGGGAGACCCAGTACTTC; CDR3aa: CASSQGQGNRETQYF; d_gene: -; j_gene: TRBJ2-5; abundance: -; len: 15; v_gene: TRBV23-1
CDR3nt: TGCGCCAGCAGCCCAGGACAGGGGCTTAACTATGGCTACACCTTC; CDR3aa: CASSPGQGLNYGYTF; d_gene: TRBD1; j_gene: TRBJ1-2; abundance: -; len: 15; v_gene: TRBV4-3
CDR3nt: TGCAGCGTCCGACAGGGTTTGAACACTGAAGCTTTCTTT; CDR3aa: CSVRQGLNTEAFF; d_gene: TRBD1; j_gene: TRBJ1-1; abundance: -; len: 13; v_gene: TRBV29-1
CDR3nt: TGCAGCGTTGGGGACAGGGGATCGGTCTACGAGCAGTACTTC; CDR3aa: CSVGDRGSVYEQYF; d_gene: TRBD1; j_gene: TRBJ2-7; abundance: -; len: 14; v_gene: TRBV29-1
CDR3nt: TGCGCCAGCAGCCAGTTAGCGGGGGTTAGCACAGATACGCAGTATTTT; CDR3aa: CASSQLAGVSTDTQYF; d_gene: TRBD2; j_gene: TRBJ2-3; abundance: -; len: 16; v_gene: TRBV4-3
CDR3nt: TGTGCCAGCAGCCCACGCGGACTAGCGGGCATAGATACGCAGTATTTT; CDR3aa: CASSPRGLAGIDTQYF; d_gene: TRBD2; j_gene: TRBJ2-3; abundance: few; len: 16; v_gene: TRBV7-2
CDR3nt: TGCGCCAGCAGCCAAGTGGAGGGCGGTCAGCCCCAGCATTTT; CDR3aa: CASSQVEGGQPQHF; d_gene: -; j_gene: TRBJ1-5; abundance: once; len: 14; v_gene: TRBV4-3
CDR3nt: TGCGCCAGCAGTCAATCGAGCCGGATTGCCGGGGAGCTGTTTTTT; CDR3aa: CASSQSSRIAGELFF; d_gene: -; j_gene: TRBJ2-2; abundance: once; len: 15; v_gene: TRBV23-1
CDR3nt: TGCAGCGTTGGGACAGCTAGGGAGTTGGGCGAGCAGTACTTC; CDR3aa: CSVGTARELGEQYF; d_gene: -; j_gene: TRBJ2-7; abundance: few; len: 14; v_gene: TRBV29-1
CDR3nt: TGTGCCAGCAGCTCCAGGGTAGGCTCCTACGAGCAGTACTTC; CDR3aa: CASSSRVGSYEQYF; d_gene: -; j_gene: TRBJ2-7; abundance: -; len: 14; v_gene: TRBV7-2
CDR3nt: TGCAGCGTAGAGCGAGAGGCTTTCTTT; CDR3aa: CSVEREAFF; d_gene: -; j_gene: TRBJ1-1; abundance: -; len: 9; v_gene: TRBV29-1
CDR3nt: TGTGCCTGGAGTGTCTCCATGAACACTGAAGCTTTCTTT; CDR3aa: CAWSVSMNTEAFF; d_gene: -; j_gene: TRBJ1-1; abundance: few; len: 13; v_gene: TRBV30
CDR3nt: TGTGCCAGCAGCTTAGGAAGGGACCAGTACTTC; CDR3aa: CASSLGRDQYF; d_gene: -; j_gene: TRBJ2-5; abundance: -; len: 11; v_gene: TRBV7-9
CDR3nt: TGTGCCAGCAGCCCCCAGGGAACGAACACCGGGGAGCTGTTTTTT; CDR3aa: CASSPQGTNTGELFF; d_gene: -; j_gene: TRBJ2-2; abundance: once; len: 15; v_gene: TRBV7-9
CDR3nt: TGTGCCAGCAGCCCCGGGACAACTTCTAACTATGGCTACACCTTC; CDR3aa: CASSPGTTSNYGYTF; d_gene: -; j_gene: TRBJ1-2; abundance: few; len: 15; v_gene: TRBV5-4
CDR3nt: TGTGCCAGCAGTTCCTCCACGCTCGGAACGCAGTATTTT; CDR3aa: CASSSSTLGTQYF; d_gene: -; j_gene: TRBJ2-3; abundance: -; len: 13; v_gene: TRBV6-1
CDR3nt: TGTGCCAGCAGCTTCGAAGGACATGGCTACACCTTC; CDR3aa: CASSFEGHGYTF; d_gene: -; j_gene: TRBJ1-2; abundance: -; len: 12; v_gene: TRBV7-2
CDR3nt: TGTGCCAGGACGACAGGGGTTGGTGGCTACACCTTC; CDR3aa: CARTTGVGGYTF; d_gene: TRBD1; j_gene: TRBJ1-2; abundance: few; len: 12; v_gene: TRBV2
CDR3nt: TGCAGCGTTGACTCCGGGAACTTCCAAGAGACCCAGTACTTC; CDR3aa: CSVDSGNFQETQYF; d_gene: -; j_gene: TRBJ2-5; abundance: -; len: 14; v_gene: TRBV29-1
CDR3nt: TGCAGCGTGAGGGAAGACAGGGAAAATGGCTACACCTTC; CDR3aa: CSVREDRENGYTF; d_gene: TRBD1; j_gene: TRBJ1-2; abundance: -; len: 13; v_gene: TRBV29-1